The 2 T cell receptor beta chains below all came from one sample that was sequenced in a study of chemoradiotherapy in HPV16-positive cancers. This table comes from immunoSEQ multiplex PCR, and its TCRdb copy is limited to in-frame clones, with some not included. This table holds tens of thousands of clones, over 85% found once. The sequencing used blood, collected from a patient who underwent chemoradiotherapy. The receptors were sampled from a human donor with HPV-associated anogenital cancer.

The genes are TRBV9 and TRBJ2-1, with TRBD1 matching over 7 bases. The CDR3 is 14 residues long. In germline, CDR1 is SGDLS, CDR2 YYNGEE. V lost 3 bases and J lost 7; bases outside the gene matches: 7. The CDR3: CASSAGTVWNEQFF. The CDR3 bases are TGTGCCAGCAGCGCCGGGACAGTCTGGAATGAGCAGTTCTTC. The complete variable domain, with remaining parts taken from reference TRBV9 and TRBJ2-1, reads DSGVTQTPKHLITATGQRVTLRCSPRSGDLSVYWYQQSLDQGLQFLIQYYNGEERAKGNILERFSAQQFPDLHSELNLSSLELGDSALYFCASSAGTVWNEQFFGPGTRLTVL.

Concerning this clone itself: Its ends do not fully match the called genes, so a read error is possible. The chain joins TRBV19 to TRBJ1-1; 7 bases fit TRBD1. CDR1 LNHDA and CDR2 SQIVND come from the germline V gene (reference sequence). The length of the CDR3 is 15 residues. CDR3 DNA: TGTGCCAGTAGTAAAGGGGACAGAGAGAACATTGAAGCTTTCTTT. Its translation is CASSKGDRENIEAFF.